This T cell receptor beta chain was found in a study of T cells after yellow fever vaccination. The CDR3 covers 15 residues. Between the trimmed V and J ends, which lost 4 bases and 4 bases, there was a span of 17 bases. Germline values: CDR1 SGHRS, CDR2 YFSETQ. TCRdb processed the 5' RACE reads anew with MiXCR; each CDR3 protein has one entry. Of about 260,000 distinct CDR3 sequences detected, roughly 5.6% appear once; the ten largest clones hold roughly 3%. The specimen comprised CD4+ T cells sorted from PBMCs, sampled on the day of the yellow fever booster vaccination. This receptor was identified in a man between 18 and 29 years old who received the YFV17D yellow fever vaccine. V gene TRBV5-1 combines with J gene TRBJ2-5, with D perhaps matching TRBD1 or TRBD2 (5 bases each). The CDR3 reads CASSATSPGPETQYF. As DNA, the CDR3 is TGCGCCAGCAGCGCCACCTCCCCGGGACCAGAGACCCAGTACTTC.